The present T cell receptor beta chain was sequenced within a study of breast tumors, draining lymph nodes, adjacent tissues (dated by TCRdb to about 2016). With regard to the full study: Breast cancer patients provided tumor, adjacent nontumor tissue and axillary lymph nodes, and the study compared the TCR beta repertoires across these three sources. The study was designed to assess the relationships and possible T-cell exchange between tumor, surrounding tissue and draining lymph node repertoires in human breast cancer. Overall study results and their limits: The data were considered consistent with most tumor T cells being derived from the lymph node and subsequently expanding within tumor tissue. The similarity between tumor and nontumor tissue repertoires was significantly greater in luminal-like breast cancer than in basal-like breast cancer. T-cell repertoire diversity in tumors was found to be lower than in lymph nodes but higher than in nontumor tissue, and preferential V and J gene usage was observed. The study presented the conclusion that tumor T cells originate in lymph nodes as consistent with a hypothesis, not as something directly demonstrated.

This clonotype was seen repeatedly, ten times or more. Its antigen remains undetermined. Per-base quality was not reported, and no clone a single base away is much larger than it. The sequencer listed for this sample is Illumina HiSeq 2000. TCR beta chain libraries were generated through multiplex PCR amplification. The amplified TCR beta chain products were analyzed by high-throughput sequencing. TCRdb handled the public reads itself, with Q25 trimming in fastp and clone calling in MiXCR, and kept productive beta chains. Here each entry gathers all rows of one CDR3 protein and keeps the most common genes and DNA. The table for this sample lists 150,000 to 200,000 distinct CDR3 sequences; around a third of them were counted only once. The top ten clonotypes cover about 4.5% of the sample. Per the germline V gene (reference sequence), DFQATT is the CDR1 and SNEGSKA is the CDR2. After removal of 2 bases from V and 5 bases from J, the junction retains 4 bases not matched to a gene. The CDR3 goes from the cysteine to the phenylalanine over 15 residues. The retained sequence is limited to the CDR3, 45 bases, with the frame set at the first base.

Lymph node samples came from the axillary draining lymph nodes of breast cancer patients. The sequence was obtained from a female donor with breast cancer. Some clones in this sample may be carry-over from other donors' samples. Sequenced material: axillary lymph node tissue. The sequence joins TRBV20-1 to TRBJ2-3, and TRBD2 matches 13 of the central bases. The CDR3 protein sequence reads: CSARSRTSGGDTQYF. The sequenced DNA is TGCAGTGCTAGATCAAGGACTAGCGGGGGAGATACGCAGTATTTT.